Listed below are T cell receptor beta chains from one sample, sequenced in a study of blood T cell repertoires in COVID-19. Produced via immunoSEQ multiplex PCR; TCRdb's table is partial and in-frame only. The sample contains about 120,000 clones, 75% to 85% of which appear only once. Sequenced material: peripheral blood. The receptors here all came from a woman between 45 and 60 years old with acute or convalescent COVID-19. CDR3s include the opening cysteine and the closing phenylalanine or tryptophan. D genes are given only for firm matches. Clone sizes are given selectively: once, few, many, or a class where the clone is expanded.

j_gene: TRBJ1-1
d_gene: .
abundance: .
v_gene: TRBV29-1
CDR3aa: CSAHRSPAEAFF
CDR3nt: TGCAGCGCCCACAGGAGCCCGGCTGAAGCTTTCTTT

j_gene: TRBJ1-2
d_gene: .
abundance: .
v_gene: TRBV5-1
CDR3aa: CASSENLDGYTF
CDR3nt: TGCGCCAGCAGCGAGAACCTCGATGGCTACACCTTC

j_gene: TRBJ2-7
d_gene: TRBD1
abundance: .
v_gene: TRBV18
CDR3aa: CASSPGTGRSYEQYF
CDR3nt: TGTGCCAGCTCACCCGGGACAGGGAGATCCTACGAGCAGTACTTC

j_gene: TRBJ1-4
d_gene: .
abundance: .
v_gene: TRBV28
CDR3aa: CASSLVSSQAEIF
CDR3nt: TGTGCCAGCAGTTTAGTTTCGTCCCAGGCCGAAATTTTT

j_gene: TRBJ1-2
d_gene: .
abundance: few
v_gene: TRBV9
CDR3aa: CASSDSTGTPGRFYGYTF
CDR3nt: TGTGCCAGCAGTGATTCCACAGGGACCCCCGGTCGCTTCTATGGCTACACCTTC

j_gene: TRBJ1-1
d_gene: .
abundance: .
v_gene: TRBV5-5
CDR3aa: CASTLRRDYTEAFF
CDR3nt: TGTGCCAGCACCCTACGGAGGGATTACACTGAAGCTTTCTTT

j_gene: TRBJ1-2
d_gene: .
abundance: .
v_gene: TRBV28
CDR3aa: CASSFGHSLGYTF
CDR3nt: TGTGCCAGCAGTTTCGGACACTCGCTTGGCTACACCTTC

j_gene: TRBJ1-5
d_gene: .
abundance: .
v_gene: TRBV2
CDR3aa: CASSPRGGQPQHF
CDR3nt: TGTGCCAGCAGCCCCCGCGGCGGTCAGCCCCAGCATTTT

j_gene: TRBJ2-7
d_gene: TRBD1
abundance: .
v_gene: TRBV10-3
CDR3aa: CAISGGQGLGPYEQYF
CDR3nt: TGTGCCATCAGTGGCGGACAGGGTCTAGGGCCCTACGAGCAGTACTTC

j_gene: TRBJ2-3
d_gene: .
abundance: .
v_gene: TRBV5-1
CDR3aa: CASSLAGQNTDTQYF
CDR3nt: TGCGCCAGCAGCTTGGCGGGTCAGAACACAGATACGCAGTATTTT

j_gene: TRBJ2-2
d_gene: .
abundance: .
v_gene: TRBV3-1/TRBV3-2
CDR3aa: CASSHLSAGELFF
CDR3nt: TGTGCCAGCAGCCACCTTAGCGCCGGGGAGCTGTTTTTT

j_gene: TRBJ1-1
d_gene: TRBD1
abundance: once
v_gene: TRBV7-9
CDR3aa: CASSAQGALNTEAFF
CDR3nt: TGTGCCAGCAGCGCACAGGGGGCCCTGAACACTGAAGCTTTCTTT

j_gene: TRBJ1-2
d_gene: TRBD1
abundance: .
v_gene: TRBV2
CDR3aa: CASSGTPGQGDQGGYTF
CDR3nt: TGTGCCAGCAGTGGAACCCCGGGACAGGGGGACCAGGGTGGCTACACCTTC

j_gene: TRBJ1-1
d_gene: TRBD1
abundance: .
v_gene: TRBV5-1
CDR3aa: CASSYTSGRGLTEAFF
CDR3nt: TGCGCCAGCAGCTACACCAGTGGCAGGGGGCTCACTGAAGCTTTCTTT

j_gene: TRBJ2-3
d_gene: .
abundance: .
v_gene: TRBV7-8
CDR3aa: CASSFLTAAYTDTQYF
CDR3nt: TGTGCCAGCAGCTTTCTTACTGCGGCGTACACAGATACGCAGTATTTT

j_gene: TRBJ2-7
d_gene: TRBD2
abundance: .
v_gene: TRBV28
CDR3aa: CASSLTSGTYEQYF
CDR3nt: TGTGCCAGCAGTTTGACTAGCGGAACCTACGAGCAGTACTTC

j_gene: TRBJ1-2
d_gene: TRBD1
abundance: .
v_gene: TRBV15
CDR3aa: CATSTGQGYGYTF
CDR3nt: TGTGCCACCAGCACCGGACAGGGTTATGGCTACACCTTC

j_gene: TRBJ2-4
d_gene: .
abundance: .
v_gene: TRBV9
CDR3aa: CASSVVPGTENIQYF
CDR3nt: TGTGCCAGCAGCGTAGTCCCGGGAACGGAAAACATTCAGTACTTC

j_gene: TRBJ1-1
d_gene: TRBD1
abundance: .
v_gene: TRBV25-1
CDR3aa: CASSEFPSRGPDTEAFF
CDR3nt: TGTGCCAGCAGTGAATTCCCAAGCAGGGGGCCGGACACTGAAGCTTTCTTT

j_gene: TRBJ1-2
d_gene: .
abundance: .
v_gene: TRBV19
CDR3aa: CASRGLDYGYTF
CDR3nt: TGTGCCAGTAGGGGGCTGGACTATGGCTACACCTTC

j_gene: TRBJ1-2
d_gene: .
abundance: .
v_gene: TRBV5-4
CDR3aa: CASSLDLPANYGYTF
CDR3nt: TGTGCCAGCAGCTTGGATCTTCCGGCTAACTATGGCTACACCTTC

j_gene: TRBJ2-3
d_gene: TRBD1
abundance: .
v_gene: TRBV2
CDR3aa: CASRRIQGVEDTQYF
CDR3nt: TGTGCCAGCAGACGAATACAGGGGGTGGAAGATACGCAGTATTTT

j_gene: TRBJ1-2
d_gene: TRBD1
abundance: .
v_gene: TRBV6-6
CDR3aa: CASRRTGVGYTF
CDR3nt: TGTGCCAGCAGAAGGACAGGGGTTGGCTACACCTTC

j_gene: TRBJ2-5
d_gene: TRBD1
abundance: .
v_gene: TRBV28
CDR3aa: CASSLLGTGGETQYF
CDR3nt: TGTGCCAGCAGTTTATTAGGGACAGGGGGAGAGACCCAGTACTTC

j_gene: TRBJ2-2
d_gene: TRBD1
abundance: .
v_gene: TRBV28
CDR3aa: CASSQGGCDRGYFGELFF
CDR3nt: TGTGCCAGCAGTCAAGGCGGCTGCGACAGGGGCTATTTCGGGGAGCTGTTTTTT

j_gene: TRBJ2-1
d_gene: TRBD2
abundance: .
v_gene: TRBV15
CDR3aa: CATSRDPGGSYNEQFF
CDR3nt: TGTGCCACCAGCAGAGATCCGGGGGGCTCCTACAATGAGCAGTTCTTC

j_gene: TRBJ1-1
d_gene: .
abundance: once
v_gene: TRBV5-4
CDR3aa: CASSSAGALGTEAFF
CDR3nt: TGTGCCAGCAGCTCAGCAGGGGCGCTGGGCACTGAAGCTTTCTTT

j_gene: TRBJ1-5
d_gene: TRBD1
abundance: .
v_gene: TRBV5-8
CDR3aa: CASSAYRGLDQPQHF
CDR3nt: TGTGCCAGCAGCGCCTACAGGGGGCTCGATCAGCCCCAGCATTTT

j_gene: TRBJ2-1
d_gene: TRBD1
abundance: .
v_gene: TRBV10-3
CDR3aa: CAISESRGYEQFF
CDR3nt: TGTGCCATCAGTGAATCCAGGGGGTATGAGCAGTTCTTC

j_gene: TRBJ2-1
d_gene: TRBD1
abundance: .
v_gene: TRBV27
CDR3aa: CATLDRGQPFF
CDR3nt: TGTGCCACCCTAGACAGGGGGCAACCGTTCTTC

j_gene: TRBJ2-1
d_gene: .
abundance: .
v_gene: TRBV9
CDR3aa: CASSVGAGRYNEQFF
CDR3nt: TGTGCCAGCAGCGTAGGGGCAGGCCGATACAATGAGCAGTTCTTC

j_gene: TRBJ1-1
d_gene: TRBD1
abundance: .
v_gene: TRBV30
CDR3aa: CAWSRWTGGYTEAFF
CDR3nt: TGTGCCTGGAGCAGGTGGACAGGGGGCTACACTGAAGCTTTCTTT

j_gene: TRBJ2-7
d_gene: TRBD1
abundance: .
v_gene: TRBV7-8
CDR3aa: CASSLVGTGAYEQYF
CDR3nt: TGTGCCAGCAGCTTAGTTGGGACAGGGGCCTACGAGCAGTACTTC